This TCR beta chain emerged from a study of T cells of healthy individuals. V lost 2 bases and J 3 bases, leaving 7 bases between the germline ends. The CDR3 spans 13 residues. Looked up from germline, CDR1 is SNHLY and CDR2 is FYNNEI. From the 5' RACE reads, TCRdb called clonotypes with MiXCR, one entry per CDR3 protein. The table includes about 63,000 distinct CDR3 sequences, around 15% detected once. The sample holds many counts of this clonotype. V usage is TRBV2 and J usage is TRBJ1-2; D possibly corresponds to TRBD1 (5 bases). This sequence was found in a human donor in good health. The CDR3: CASSEQGDYGYTF. CDR3 coding DNA: TGTGCCAGCAGTGAACAGGGAGACTATGGCTACACCTTC. Based on the CDR3 plus reference TRBV2 and TRBJ1-2, the full variable domain is EPEVTQTPSHQVTQMGQEVILRCVPISNHLYFYWYRQILGQKVEFLVSFYNNEISEKSEIFDDQFSVERPDGSNFTLKIRSTKLEDSAMYFCASSEQGDYGYTFGSGTRLTVV.